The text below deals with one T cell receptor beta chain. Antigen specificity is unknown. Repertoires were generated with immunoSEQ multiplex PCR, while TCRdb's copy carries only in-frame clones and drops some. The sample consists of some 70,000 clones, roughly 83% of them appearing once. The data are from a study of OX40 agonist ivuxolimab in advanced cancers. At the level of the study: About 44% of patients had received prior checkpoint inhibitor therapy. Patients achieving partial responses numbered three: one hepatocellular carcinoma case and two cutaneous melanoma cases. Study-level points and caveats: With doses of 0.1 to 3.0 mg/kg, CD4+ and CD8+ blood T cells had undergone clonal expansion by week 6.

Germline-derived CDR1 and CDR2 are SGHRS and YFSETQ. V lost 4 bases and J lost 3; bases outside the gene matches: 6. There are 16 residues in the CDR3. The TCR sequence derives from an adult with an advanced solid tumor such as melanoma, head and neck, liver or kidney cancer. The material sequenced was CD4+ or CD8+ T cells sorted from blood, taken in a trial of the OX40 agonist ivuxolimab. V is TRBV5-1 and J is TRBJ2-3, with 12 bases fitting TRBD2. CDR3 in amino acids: CASSTGLAGLTDTQYF. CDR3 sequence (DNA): TGCGCCAGCAGCACTGGACTAGCGGGGTTAACAGATACGCAGTATTTT. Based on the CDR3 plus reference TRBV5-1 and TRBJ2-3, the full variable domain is KAGVTQTPRYLIKTRGQQVTLSCSPISGHRSVSWYQQTPGQGLQFLFEYFSETQRNKGNFPGRFSGRQFSNSRSEMNVSTLELGDSALYLCASSTGLAGLTDTQYFGPGTRLTVL.